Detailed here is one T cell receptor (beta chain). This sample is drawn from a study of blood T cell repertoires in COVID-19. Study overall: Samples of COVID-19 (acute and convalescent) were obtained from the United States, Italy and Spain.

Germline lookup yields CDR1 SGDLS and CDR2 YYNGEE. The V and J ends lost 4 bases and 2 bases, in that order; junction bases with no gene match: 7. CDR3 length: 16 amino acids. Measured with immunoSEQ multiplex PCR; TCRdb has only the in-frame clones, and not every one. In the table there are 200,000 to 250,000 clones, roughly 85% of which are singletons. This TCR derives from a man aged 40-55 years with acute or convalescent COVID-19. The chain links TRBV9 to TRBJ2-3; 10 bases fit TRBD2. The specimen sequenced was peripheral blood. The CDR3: CASSPRAGGHTDTQYF. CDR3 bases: TGTGCCAGCAGCCCCCGAGCGGGGGGGCACACAGATACGCAGTATTTT.